This entry features one TCR beta chain sequence. The antigen is undetermined. Per the germline V gene, CDR1 is SNHLY and CDR2 is FYNNEI. With V trimmed by 8 bases and J by 6 bases, 15 bases remained unmatched. The CDR3 spans 16 residues. These data come from a study of OX40 agonist ivuxolimab in advanced cancers. Whole-study findings and limits: The mean number of expanded clones was higher in CD8+ T cells than in CD4+.

Clones were read by immunoSEQ multiplex PCR, and TCRdb kept only the in-frame ones, dropping some. The sample gives about 51,000 clones, about 90% of which show up once; around 3.3% is in the top ten. Peripheral blood came from all dose cohorts at three timepoints. The starting material was CD4+ or CD8+ T cells sorted from blood, obtained in a trial of the OX40 agonist ivuxolimab. The origin of this receptor is an adult with an advanced solid tumor such as melanoma, head and neck, liver or kidney cancer. The chain uses TRBV2 and TRBJ2-3; the match to TRBD1 covers 9 bases. CDR3 in DNA: TGTGCCAGCGCGAGACAGGGGGATTACTTTCAGGATACGCAGTATTTT. Its translation is CASARQGDYFQDTQYF.